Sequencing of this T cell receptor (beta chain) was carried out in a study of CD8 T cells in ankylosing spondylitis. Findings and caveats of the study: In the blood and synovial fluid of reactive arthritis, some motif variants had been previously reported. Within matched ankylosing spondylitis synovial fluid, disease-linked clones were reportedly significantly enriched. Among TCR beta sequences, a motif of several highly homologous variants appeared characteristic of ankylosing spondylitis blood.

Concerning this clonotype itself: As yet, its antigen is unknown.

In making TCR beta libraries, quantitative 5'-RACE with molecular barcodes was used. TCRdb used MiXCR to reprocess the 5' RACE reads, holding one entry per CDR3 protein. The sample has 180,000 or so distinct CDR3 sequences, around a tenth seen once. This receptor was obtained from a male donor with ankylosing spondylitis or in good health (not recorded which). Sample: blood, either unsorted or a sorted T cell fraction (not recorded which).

This CDR3 reads CASIQGDEQYF. Written as DNA, the CDR3 is TGCGCCAGCATCCAGGGGGACGAGCAGTACTTC. The chain uses TRBV5-1 and TRBJ2-7; 7 bases agree with TRBD1. This CDR3 spans 11 amino acids. CDR1 is SGHRS and CDR2 is YFSETQ in the germline V gene. The J segment lost 5 bases and the V segment lost 6 bases, leaving 2 bases of the junction unmatched.